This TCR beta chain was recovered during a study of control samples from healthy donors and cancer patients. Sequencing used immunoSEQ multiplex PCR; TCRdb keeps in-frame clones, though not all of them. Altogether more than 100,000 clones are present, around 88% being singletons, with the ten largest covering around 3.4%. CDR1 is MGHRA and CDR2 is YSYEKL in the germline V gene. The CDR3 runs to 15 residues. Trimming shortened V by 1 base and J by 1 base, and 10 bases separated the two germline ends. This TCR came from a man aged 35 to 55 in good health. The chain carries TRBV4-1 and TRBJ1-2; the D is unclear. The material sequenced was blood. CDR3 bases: TGCGCCAGCAGCCAAGCGCACACCGATAACTATGGCTACACCTTC. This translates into CASSQAHTDNYGYTF.